This T cell receptor beta chain is drawn from a study of CD8+ T cells in alopecia areata. Specified treatment: oral pan-JAK inhibitor, 5-10 mg twice daily. Specimens obtained from alopecia areata patients comprised lesional scalp punch biopsies and peripheral blood. PBMCs provided sorted CD4+ and CD8+ T cells. V gave up 5 bases and J gave up 2 bases, with 14 bases separating them. Germline values: CDR1 WSHSY, CDR2 SAAADI. The CDR3 contains 15 residues. Once RNA had been extracted, it was reverse transcribed into cDNA to act as the sequencing template. Using immunoSEQ multiplex PCR, the repertoire was profiled, and TCRdb retains in-frame clones only, with some absent. The repertoire holds 200,000 to 250,000 clones, with approximately 72% as singletons.

The TCR sequence derives from a human donor with alopecia areata. The source material was CD4+ T cells sorted from blood, sampled at approximately week 42, from a patient treated with tofacitinib. The chain recombines TRBV10-2 with TRBJ2-3, with D uncertain. CDR3 sequence: CASSLWARNTDTQYF. The CDR3, as DNA: TGCGCCAGCAGTCTCTGGGCTAGAAACACAGATACGCAGTATTTT.